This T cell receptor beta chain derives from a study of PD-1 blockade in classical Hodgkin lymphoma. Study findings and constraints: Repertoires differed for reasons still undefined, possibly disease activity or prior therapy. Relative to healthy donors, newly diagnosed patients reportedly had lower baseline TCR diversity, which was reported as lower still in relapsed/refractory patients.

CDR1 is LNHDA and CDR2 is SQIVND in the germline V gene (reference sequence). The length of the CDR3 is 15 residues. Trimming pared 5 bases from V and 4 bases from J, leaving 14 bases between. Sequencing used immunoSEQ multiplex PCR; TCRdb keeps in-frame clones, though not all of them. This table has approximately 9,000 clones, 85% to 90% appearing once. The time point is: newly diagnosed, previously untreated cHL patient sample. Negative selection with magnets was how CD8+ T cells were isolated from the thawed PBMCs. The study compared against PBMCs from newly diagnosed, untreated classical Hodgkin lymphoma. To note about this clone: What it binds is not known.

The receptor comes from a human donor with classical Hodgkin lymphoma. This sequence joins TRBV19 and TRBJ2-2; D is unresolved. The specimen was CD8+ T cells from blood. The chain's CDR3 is CASSPQFGTTGELFF. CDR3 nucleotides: TGTGCCAGTAGTCCCCAGTTCGGCACCACCGGGGAGCTGTTTTTT. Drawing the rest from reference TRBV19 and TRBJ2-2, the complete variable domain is DGGITQSPKYLFRKEGQNVTLSCEQNLNHDAMYWYRQDPGQGLRLIYYSQIVNDFQKGDIAEGYSVSREKKESFPLTVTSAQKNPTAFYLCASSPQFGTTGELFFGEGSRLTVL.